The 16 T cell receptor beta chains in this list originate from one sample, sequenced in a study of T cell clones after liver transplantation. Clones were sequenced by immunoSEQ multiplex PCR, and TCRdb holds only the in-frame ones, with some missing. The table lists tens of thousands of clones, over 85% of them singletons, with 2% to 3% in the top ten. The source was CD4+ T cells from blood, collected before liver transplant. Every receptor here comes from a human donor who received a liver transplant.

The V call is TRBV7-9, the J call TRBJ1-4; 9 bases are a match to TRBD1. V lost 5 bases and J lost 7; bases outside the gene matches: 5. Germline CDR1 reads SEHNR; CDR2 reads FQNEAQ (reference sequence). The length of the CDR3 is 14 residues. The CDR3 DNA follows: TGTGCCAGCAGCCTACAGGGGGCGGTTGAAAAACTGTTTTTT. Translation: CASSLQGAVEKLFF.

The CDR3 DNA reads TGCGCCAGCACCCCCCAGACAGATAACACTGAAGCTTTCTTT. This encodes CASTPQTDNTEAFF. The chain has TRBV5-1 and TRBJ1-1; D is perhaps TRBD1 (5 bases). This CDR3 has 14 residues. V lost 6 bases to trimming and J lost 2 bases, with 14 bases between them. Germline V lookup: CDR1 SGHRS, CDR2 YFSETQ.

Notes on this clone: One end of the junction varies from germline; a read error may be responsible. The chain joins TRBV7-8 to TRBJ2-2; maybe TRBD2 (6 bases). Germline CDR1 SGHVS, CDR2 FQNEAQ. This CDR3 contains 14 residues. As DNA, the CDR3 is TGTGCCAGCAGCCTAGCGCTAGCACGCGGGGAGCTGTTTTTT. Translated, it gives CASSLALARGELFF.

This clone was seen a single time. The chain has TRBV5-5 and TRBJ2-7; D is unclear. Germline V gene lookup returns CDR1 SGHKS and CDR2 YYEKEE (reference sequence). The CDR3 covers 13 residues. V dropped 4 bases and J dropped 4 bases, with 12 bases sitting between them. The CDR3 region is CASSPFLEYEQYF. In DNA form, the CDR3 reads TGTGCCAGCAGCCCCTTTCTGGAATACGAGCAGTACTTC.

The chain has TRBV9 and TRBJ1-1, with D possibly TRBD1 on 6 matching bases. The CDR3 is 16 amino acids. Germline V lookup: CDR1 SGDLS, CDR2 YYNGEE. V was pared by 3 bases and J by 2 bases, with 17 bases between. In nucleotides, the CDR3 is TGTGCCAGCAGCGGAGGGGGTTATGGTATTAACACTGAAGCTTTCTTT. The encoded protein is CASSGGGYGINTEAFF.

This CDR3 is CASTATGGNTEAFF. The CDR3, as DNA: TGTGCCAGCACCGCGACAGGGGGCAACACTGAAGCTTTCTTT. J is TRBJ1-1 and V is TRBV7-3; 10 bases are shared with TRBD1. There are 14 residues in the CDR3. Germline V gives CDR1 SGHTA, CDR2 FQGTGA. Germline trimming cut 7 bases from V and 2 bases from J; bases unmatched to any gene: 4.

The chain employs TRBV5-4 and TRBJ2-1; D is possibly TRBD2 (5 bases). Germline values: CDR1 SGHNT, CDR2 YYREEE (reference sequence). This CDR3 contains 13 residues. V was trimmed by 1 base and J by 10 bases, leaving 12 bases between them. The CDR3 region has the DNA TGTGCCAGCAGCTTGCAAGCGGTGCCCGAGCAGTTCTTC. As protein: CASSLQAVPEQFF.

The chain is built from TRBV14 and TRBJ2-5; no clear D gene. Germline CDR1 reads SGHDN; CDR2 reads FVKESK. V lost 5 bases, J lost 5 bases, and 9 bases lay in between. CDR3 size: 12 residues. The CDR3 DNA sequence: TGTGCCAGCAGCTCCGGTTGGGAGACCCAGTACTTC. This sequence encodes CASSSGWETQYF.

V is TRBV12-5 and J is TRBJ2-5; D ambiguous. The CDR3 is made up of 15 amino acids. Trimming took off 6 bases at V and 4 bases at J, with 18 bases between the two ends. Germline lookup yields CDR1 LGHNT and CDR2 FRNRAP. CDR3 sequence (DNA): TGTGCTAGTGGCCCCGGAAGGGATCCTCGAGAGACCCAGTACTTC. Its protein product is CASGPGRDPRETQYF.

CDR3 in amino acids: CASGLGTGLGYTEAFF. The CDR3 DNA sequence: TGTGCTAGTGGTTTGGGGACAGGGTTGGGCTACACTGAAGCTTTCTTT. The V call is TRBV12-5, the J call TRBJ1-1, with TRBD1 identical over 8 bases. The V gene's germline CDR1 is LGHNT and CDR2 FRNRAP. This CDR3 is built from 16 residues. V lost 1 base to trimming and J lost 3 bases; unmatched junction nucleotides: 7.

In this sample, this clone turned up once. The rearrangement links TRBV6-1 to TRBJ1-5, with a tentative D call TRBD1 (6 bases). The CDR3 extends over 15 amino acids. Germline CDR1 reads MNHNS; CDR2 reads SASEGT. Trimming took 6 bases from V and 6 from J, leaving 18 bases between them. The CDR3 sequence is CASSGTPVDGQPQHF. The CDR3 DNA reads as TGTGCCAGCAGCGGGACACCCGTGGACGGTCAGCCCCAGCATTTT.

The CDR3 spells CASGTGGTGELFF. In nucleotides, the CDR3 is TGCGCCAGCGGGACAGGGGGCACCGGGGAGCTGTTTTTT. The chain combines TRBV5-1 with TRBJ2-2, with 11 bases fitting TRBD1. The CDR3 loop spans 13 amino acids. Germline CDR1 is SGHRS and CDR2 is YFSETQ. Trimming cost V 7 bases and J 4 bases; bases outside gene matches: 0.

The gene calls are TRBV27 and TRBJ2-3; D perhaps matches TRBD2 (5 bases). Trimming shortened V by 2 bases and J by 1 base, and 10 bases separated the two germline ends. The CDR3 length is 15 residues. Germline CDR1 MNHEY, CDR2 SMNVEV (reference sequence). The CDR3 region has the DNA TGTGCCAGCAGTTTAAAAGTCGGGGGCACAGATACGCAGTATTTT. It specifies CASSLKVGGTDTQYF.

The V gene is TRBV7-9, the J gene TRBJ2-3, with 14 nucleotides matching TRBD2. V shed 1 base, J shed 5 bases, and the junction held 5 bases outside the gene matches. Germline V gene data show CDR1 as SEHNR and CDR2 as FQNEAQ (reference sequence). The CDR3 is made up of 17 amino acids. The CDR3 nucleotides read TGTGCCAGCAGCTTAGGGGGACTAGCGGGAGCGATAGATACGCAGTATTTT. It is translated as CASSLGGLAGAIDTQYF.

The chain joins TRBV6-4 to TRBJ2-1, with TRBD1 as a possible D gene (6 bases). This CDR3 region has 17 residues. The germline V gene encodes CDR1 MRHNA and CDR2 SNTAGT. Between the trimmed V and J ends, which lost 3 bases and 6 bases, there was a span of 21 bases. Here the CDR3 reads CASSDSFGIRGINEQFF. In DNA, the CDR3 is TGTGCCAGCAGTGATTCTTTCGGGATCAGGGGTATCAATGAGCAGTTCTTC.

This chain joins TRBV9 and TRBJ2-1; 9 nucleotides align to TRBD2. Germline lookup yields CDR1 SGDLS and CDR2 YYNGEE. The J segment lost 7 bases and the V segment lost 0 bases, leaving 5 bases of the junction unmatched. This CDR3 has 15 residues. This chain's CDR3 is CASSVAISGRNEQFF. For the CDR3, the DNA is TGTGCCAGCAGCGTAGCTATTAGCGGGAGAAATGAGCAGTTCTTC.